This T cell receptor (beta chain) comes out of a study of cytomegalovirus exposure and HLA in healthy donors (TCRdb year 2017). Study-wide context: An earlier analysis of roughly 610 of the donors reported under 300 Gb of sequence data and 117 million unique TCR beta sequences obtained from about 180 million T cells. An early release covering over 500 HLA-typed donors comprised around 300 gigabases of sequencing data and 65 million to 100 million unique TCR sequences. Of the roughly 400 genotyped donors, 70% to 90% were placed in the genetic ancestry cluster associated with self-reported Caucasian donors. The study aimed to test whether cataloging public T cell receptors could reveal signatures of past pathogen exposure. Using immunosequencing, the study profiled T cell repertoires from approximately 700 subjects and related those repertoires to cytomegalovirus serostatus. Along with the 666-subject first cohort, a separate validation cohort of over a hundred different subjects was used. High-throughput TCR immunosequencing, statistical association of individual TCRs with disease status, and machine learning were combined to predict cytomegalovirus infection status. In a later analysis, previously published TCR beta repertoires from about 670 donors were re-analyzed and high-resolution HLA genotyping was added so that TCR occurrence patterns could be studied. In the later analysis, no new phenotypic data were used to find candidate immune exposures; instead, reliance was placed on TCR beta sequences and their occurrence across donors. In an earlier analysis of a few hundred of the donors, high-throughput TCR beta sequencing was used to judge whether each TCR beta V gene segment behaved as functional or pseudogenic. Alongside the repertoire data, information on donor age, sex, ethnicity and CMV serostatus was compiled. A later genetic analysis used genome-wide SNP genotypes for about 60% of the roughly 700 donors, treating that subset as a discovery cohort. All discovery cohort repertoires had been generated on a single sequencing platform. HLA typing covered class I and class II loci at four-digit resolution. Typing coverage differed by locus: A, B, C, DRB1 and DQB1 were typed in about 620-630 donors, DQA1 in 500 to 550, DPA1 in approximately 610, and DPB1 in just under 480. A few DR-DQ haplotypes were treated as single units for association and clustering because of strong linkage in the cohort. Among about 400 genotyped donors of the cohort, an average of around 250,000 unique TCR beta nucleotide sequences was sequenced per donor, of which 15% to 20% were non-productive.

Beyond this particular receptor, the publication reports: In a later genetic analysis, fewer N-insertions in productive TCRs were reported among donors in an Asian-associated ancestry cluster than the approximately 710-donor mean. It was suggested by the authors that the approach could potentially be generalized to other disease states and immunological phenotypes. The earlier analysis of a few hundred of the donors excluded over 15 rarely observed V segments, including chromosome 9 orphons, because counts were too low. In a later analysis, HLA-associated TCR beta chains were found to be more clonally expanded and to have lower generation probabilities than equally common non-associated chains. HLA typing was unavailable for some donors at each locus, so association tests used only the typed subset. The classifier was reported to diagnose cytomegalovirus status with high specificity and sensitivity in both the original and validation cohorts. In a later analysis, 16,951 TCR beta sequences were associated with specific HLA alleles at a false discovery rate of 0.05. Across donors, most TCR sequences were observed very rarely, whereas some public TCRs were present in many individuals. According to a later analysis, TCR association rates differed among HLA loci, with DRB1 alleles showing the most associated TCRs and HLA-C alleles showing the fewest. Correlated functional status among segregating V segments might reflect linkage disequilibrium, but an unknown experimental factor could not be ruled out. In a later analysis, most CMV-associated TCR beta chains were found to appear HLA-restricted, with HLA associations seemingly driven largely by CMV exposure. V-gene and J-gene trimming of TCR beta chains was associated with a missense DCLRE1C variant in a later genetic analysis, and the association was replicated in an independent cohort. The study gave a list of about 160 TCR beta chains associated with cytomegalovirus. Sequencing depth was assumed to be roughly uniform across donors in the presence/absence analyses, though that assumption may not hold. An earlier analysis of approximately 530 of the donors showed that most TCR beta V segments appeared in productive rearrangements either about 87% or about 30% of the time, which broadly matched IMGT annotations. In a later analysis, several top co-occurrence clusters were reported to appear linked to parvovirus B19, influenza, CMV and Epstein-Barr virus. A group of highly shared sequence variants was considered likely to be a technical artifact of the sequencing pipeline. When HLA alleles, especially DR and DQ, strongly co-occurred, attributing TCR associations to individual alleles was difficult. A few of the identified cytomegalovirus-associated TCR beta chains were confirmed in vitro to be specific for cytomegalovirus antigens. Only TCR beta chains were sequenced in this cohort, and the absence of alpha or paired-chain data limited detectable features. Because the 87-base-pair reads could not distinguish some IMGT-functional V segments, including TRBV6-2 and TRBV6-3, those segments were excluded. For the cohort, immune exposure information was limited to CMV serostatus. A further reported finding was that TCR beta sequences accurately predicted the HLA-A and HLA-B alleles for most subjects in the first cohort.

The cohort was made up of under 800 healthy bone marrow donors. At the time of sampling, every cohort member was nominally healthy, though immune exposures that went unrecorded were likely present. The donor was CMV seronegative and was included in the group of several hundred seronegative cohort members. A peripheral blood sample was collected from each donor, and TCR beta sequencing was performed on peripheral blood mononuclear cells. The Qiagen DNeasy Blood Extraction Kit was used to extract genomic DNA from the blood cell samples. Library preparation employed the immunoSEQ multiplex PCR assay. For the multiplex PCR, a mixture combining 60 forward primers for TCR Vbeta segments and 13 reverse primers for TCR Jbeta segments was used. Amplification of the CDR3 region of rearranged TCR beta genes was performed with a multiplex PCR assay on genomic DNA. The amplified TCR beta libraries were sequenced on the Illumina HiSeq System as 87-base-pair reads. Per the source publication's procedure: A later analysis counted about 82 million unique TCR beta chains across the 666 repertoires, and approximately 11 million of these chains were shared by at least two donors. Raw reads were error-corrected and collapsed into unique sequences by a nearest-neighbor algorithm in which closely related sequences were merged to remove PCR and sequencing errors. To assign V, D and J gene segments, CDR3 sequences were aligned to IMGT reference sequences. For a sequence to be retained, a match of at least six nucleotides was required to both a V gene segment and a J gene segment. Rearrangements were classified as productive when the CDR3 lacked stop codons and remained in frame with V and J, and all other rearrangements were classified as non-productive. CDR3 was defined according to IMGT convention as the region running from the second conserved V-encoded cysteine to the conserved J-encoded phenylalanine. The earlier analysis of about 610 of the donors excluded any sequence lacking an unambiguous match to a single V gene segment. An earlier analysis of 450 to 650 of the donors called V segments functional above 56.7% productive rearrangements and segregating when the between-donor standard deviation exceeded 5%. A statistical classification framework was developed to diagnose cytomegalovirus status using the catalog of TCR beta chain sequences. A later analysis assigned V and J genes by comparing TCR nucleotide sequences with IMGT/GENE-DB human TR gene sequences. The TCRdist pipeline was used in a later analysis to assign CDR3 sequences and most-parsimonious VDJ recombination scenarios. A later analysis defined each TCR beta chain by its CDR3 amino acid sequence plus V-gene family, and excluded reads lacking a unique V-gene family. A later analysis removed 550 to 700 highly shared, low-generation-probability nucleotide sequences to deal with suspected cross-contamination and a sequencing artifact. A later analysis calculated a clonal expansion index for each public chain from normalized within-repertoire ranks of inferred template counts. In a later analysis, generation probabilities were computed with a VDJ recombination model fitted to out-of-frame rearrangements, and the resulting probabilities were checked against IGoR. A later analysis scored TCR-TCR, TCR-HLA and TCR-CMV co-occurrence with hypergeometric tests, applying a repertoire-size bias correction to TCR pairs. To estimate false discovery rates, a later analysis permuted the HLA or CMV assignments 20 times. In a later analysis, co-occurring TCRs were grouped using DBSCAN, with TCRdist sequence similarity added in when clustering inside HLA-allele-positive subsets. Repertoires with fewer than 30,000 or more than 120,000 public chains were left out of co-occurrence clustering, as were about 5 repertoires with anomalous nucleotide sharing. TCRdb mirrors the immuneACCESS table, restricted to in-frame sequences. Some clones are absent from its copies; in checked studies, under half trace to an unresolved V gene, and the reason for the others is unknown. The DNA was the basis for D and trimming; V, J and clone size are from that table. The sample yields about 140,000 clones; approximately 71% were counted once. Of the sample, under 2.5% falls within the top ten clones.

This clone was seen once. Its antigen remains undetermined. Per-base qualities were not stored, and no clone one base away is much larger. The CDR3 runs 13 amino acids, cysteine and phenylalanine included. The read is trimmed to its CDR3 DNA, 39 bases read in frame from base 1. Reading the germline V gene (reference sequence) gives CDR1 SEHNR and CDR2 FQNEAQ. Trimming takes 1 base from V and 7 bases from J, and the germline ends sit 11 bases apart. The chain was built from TRBV7-9 and TRBJ2-7; a tentative D call is TRBD2 (6 bases match). The source material was PBMCs. This clonotype originated in a man aged 30 to 45 in good health and CMV-seronegative. The nucleotides read TGTGCCAGCAGCTTAGTTGGGGACTGGGAGCAGTACTTC. It translates to CASSLVGDWEQYF.